This T cell receptor beta chain was recorded in a study of beta chain features in type 1 diabetes. Sorted populations were all over 98% pure. This CDR3 is built from 16 residues. V shed 3 bases, J shed 3 bases, and the junction held 5 bases outside the gene matches. The germline V gene has CDR1 MNHNS and CDR2 SASEGT. Expressed TCRB transcripts were sequenced because the isolated RNA had all been reverse transcribed beforehand. Clones were read by immunoSEQ multiplex PCR, and TCRdb kept only the in-frame ones, dropping some. The table records about 930,000 clones, roughly 17% of them present only once.

The sequenced sample consisted of naive CD4+ T cells from blood. The TCR comes from a woman younger than 35 in good health. The chain couples TRBV6-1 to TRBJ2-7; 13 nucleotides line up with TRBD2. CDR3 in amino acids: CASSDPGLAGRYEQYF. DNA for the CDR3: TGTGCCAGCAGTGATCCGGGACTAGCGGGACGCTACGAGCAGTACTTC.